The 11 T cell receptor beta chains below come from one sample, sequenced in a study of shared clonotypes between healthy human individuals. TCRdb keeps only in-frame clones here, not all; method: immunoSEQ multiplex PCR. The data show more than 2 million clones, with around 95% seen just once and 0.1% to 0.15% held by the top ten. The specimen was naive CD4+ T cells sorted from blood. Stated subset: CD45RA+ positively selected. These receptors all stem from a young man in good health.

This clone was counted a single time. The CDR3 DNA is TGTGCCAGCAGTGAACCACAGACGGCCTACGAGCAGTACTTC. Residues: CASSEPQTAYEQYF. The rearrangement uses TRBV25-1 and TRBJ2-7; no reliable D call. V was trimmed by 2 bases and J by 2 bases, leaving 10 bases between them. CDR3 length equals 14 residues. From germline, CDR1 is MGHDK and CDR2 SYGVNS.

The rearrangement uses TRBV6-7 and TRBJ2-7; TRBD1 agrees at 8 bases. TRBV6-7 carries the ORF label, with uncertain function. The CDR3 has 13 amino acids. Unmatched junction bases numbered 3, after V lost 7 bases and J lost 1 base. The CDR3 reads CASTNRGSYEQYF. CDR3 sequence (DNA): TGTGCCAGCACTAACAGGGGGTCCTACGAGCAGTACTTC.

The CDR3 here is CASSTTGRNEQFF. DNA for the CDR3: TGTGCCAGCTCCACTACAGGGAGGAATGAGCAGTTCTTC. The chain couples TRBV2 to TRBJ2-1; either TRBD1 or TRBD2 may supply D (6 bases each). Trimming cost V 8 bases and J 7 bases, with 15 bases left between them. Germline V gene data show CDR1 as SNHLY and CDR2 as FYNNEI. The CDR3 is 13 residues long.

On this clone: Other nucleotide sequences in the sample specify the same CDR3. The J gene is TRBJ2-5, the V gene TRBV5-1; D gene uncertain. The CDR3 is 11 residues long. From germline, CDR1 is SGHRS and CDR2 YFSETQ. Deletions cut 4 bases from V and 3 bases from J, with 4 bases between. The CDR3 reads CASSLKETQYF. The DNA for the CDR3 is TGCGCCAGCAGCCTCAAAGAGACCCAGTACTTC.

The rearrangement joins TRBV5-1 to TRBJ2-3, with 8 bases matching TRBD1. The CDR3 sequence is 16 residues long. The J segment lost 1 base and the V segment lost 2 bases, leaving 6 bases of the junction unmatched. Germline CDR1 and CDR2: SGHRS and YFSETQ. This CDR3 reads CASSLYGQGGTDTQYF. DNA of the CDR3: TGCGCCAGCAGCTTATACGGACAGGGAGGCACAGATACGCAGTATTTT.

This clone was seen once. The rearrangement links TRBV11-2 to TRBJ2-7; TRBD2 might be the D (5 bases). This CDR3 has 12 residues. Germline CDR1 SGHAT, CDR2 FQNNGV. V was pared by 3 bases and J by 5 bases, with 8 bases between. The CDR3: CASSFSGNEQYF. As DNA, the CDR3 is TGTGCCAGCAGCTTTTCGGGAAACGAGCAGTACTTC.

This sequence joins TRBV5-4 and TRBJ1-1, with D possibly being TRBD1 (6 bases). There are 15 residues in the CDR3. The germline V and J ends were trimmed by 0 bases and 5 bases, with 14 bases remaining between them. Per the germline V gene, CDR1 is SGHNT and CDR2 is YYREEE (reference sequence). This CDR3 reads CASSLDQGLRTEAFF. The CDR3 DNA follows: TGTGCCAGCAGCTTGGACCAGGGGTTGAGGACTGAAGCTTTCTTT.

The chain has TRBV6-4 and TRBJ2-5; 10 nucleotides match TRBD1. This CDR3 spans 12 amino acids. Germline CDR1 and CDR2: MRHNA and SNTAGT. Trimming took 10 bases from V and 5 from J; bases not matched to a gene: 4. The CDR3 DNA reads as TGTGCCATCTCGGACAGGGGGGAGACCCAGTACTTC. Translation gives CAISDRGETQYF.

The rearrangement uses TRBV15 and TRBJ1-5; D unclear. The CDR3 is 17 amino acids. Trimming cost V 4 bases and J 0 bases, with 16 bases left between them. Germline CDR1 and CDR2: LNHNV and YYDKDF (reference sequence). The CDR3 nucleotides are TGTGCCACCAGCACGGTAGGTGGGTATAATAGCAATCAGCCCCAGCATTTT. Translated: CATSTVGGYNSNQPQHF.

This clone came up a few times. This sequence joins TRBV18 and TRBJ2-1; D remains unclear. CDR3 length: 14 amino acids. Germline values: CDR1 KGHSH, CDR2 LQKENI. V was shortened by 1 base and J by 6 bases, with 10 bases between the two germline ends. The chain's CDR3 is CASSPQAGPNEQFF. CDR3 coding DNA: TGTGCCAGCTCACCACAGGCCGGCCCCAATGAGCAGTTCTTC.

V and J are TRBV30 and TRBJ1-1; weak D call: TRBD1 (6 bases). Trimming shortened V by 3 bases and J by 10 bases, and 12 bases separated the two germline ends. Germline CDR1 is GTSNPN and CDR2 is SVGIG (reference sequence). This CDR3 region has 11 residues. The DNA for the CDR3 is TGTGCCTGGAGCAGGACAGAAGGAGCTTTCTTT. Protein product: CAWSRTEGAFF.